Below, 11 T cell receptor beta chains from the same sample are listed, as sequenced in a study of T cell responses to AZD1222 COVID-19 vaccine. The table came from immunoSEQ multiplex PCR; TCRdb's copy has only in-frame clones and leaves some out. The sample lists around 250,000 clones, about 92% seen once, with 0.55% in the top ten. Sample: peripheral blood, taken on day 0 of AZD1222 vaccination. These receptors were taken from an adult in good health.

For this clone: Other DNA variants within this sample encode the same CDR3. J is TRBJ1-5 and V is TRBV6-1, with D maybe TRBD1 (5 bases). Germline V lookup: CDR1 MNHNS, CDR2 SASEGT. The CDR3 spans 14 residues. Deletions cut 3 bases from V and 4 bases from J, with 10 bases between. CDR3 DNA sequence: TGTGCCAGCAGTGAGAACGGGGGGAATCAGCCCCAGCATTTT. Translation: CASSENGGNQPQHF.

The rearrangement links TRBV3-1 (or the pseudogene TRBV3-2) to TRBJ2-3; D remains unclear. V lost 7 bases and J lost 5, with 13 bases in between. The CDR3 covers 13 residues. Germline lookup yields CDR1 LGHDT and CDR2 YNNKEL (reference sequence). CDR3 in DNA: TGTGCCAGCAAAAGGCCCACTGAAGATACGCAGTATTTT. Its translation: CASKRPTEDTQYF.

This clone was observed once. This chain links TRBV27 with TRBJ2-2; D gene uncertain. The CDR3 has 15 amino acids. Germline lookup yields CDR1 MNHEY and CDR2 SMNVEV (reference sequence). V lost 0 bases and J lost 3, with 8 bases in between. This chain's CDR3 is CASSLSARYTGELFF. CDR3 nucleotide sequence: TGTGCCAGCAGTTTATCGGCCCGTTACACCGGGGAGCTGTTTTTT.

The rearrangement uses TRBV6-5 and TRBJ1-3; unclear D gene. The CDR3 totals 14 residues. The V end was cut by 4 bases, the J end by 5 bases, with 12 bases between. The germline V gene encodes CDR1 MNHEY and CDR2 SVGAGI. The CDR3 DNA is TGTGCCAGCAGTTTGACCCAACTGCGAAACACCATATATTTT. It yields the protein CASSLTQLRNTIYF.

Turning to this clone: Other DNA sequences in this specimen translate into the identical CDR3. The gene calls are TRBV2 and TRBJ2-7, with no clear D. Trimming took off 3 bases at V and 0 bases at J, with 9 bases between the two ends. This CDR3 is 14 amino acids long. Germline CDR1 and CDR2: SNHLY and FYNNEI. CDR3 protein: CASSDQGSSYEQYF. The CDR3 nucleotides are TGTGCCAGCAGTGACCAAGGAAGCTCCTACGAGCAGTACTTC.

This clone was observed once. This chain connects TRBV9 to TRBJ2-1; 8 nucleotides agree with TRBD2. V gave up 6 bases and J gave up 2 bases; unmatched junction bases: 7. Per germline, CDR1 SGDLS and CDR2 YYNGEE. The CDR3 consists of 15 residues. The CDR3: CASTRTSGAYNEQFF. CDR3 DNA: TGTGCCAGCACTCGCACTAGCGGAGCCTACAATGAGCAGTTCTTC.

The chain couples TRBV29-1 to TRBJ2-7; unclear D gene. CDR3 length: 12 residues. Trimming took 4 bases from V and 2 from J, leaving 9 bases between them. Germline V gives CDR1 SQVTM, CDR2 ANQGSEA. The CDR3 DNA follows: TGCAGCGTTGGCACGGAACCCTACGAGCAGTACTTC. Amino acids: CSVGTEPYEQYF.

The gene calls are TRBV7-2 and TRBJ1-2, with unresolved D. Per the germline V gene, CDR1 is SGHTA and CDR2 is FQGNSA. This CDR3 has 16 residues. V lost 5 bases to trimming and J lost 6 bases, with 22 bases between them. The CDR3 spells CASSLFLSGESDGYTF. In DNA, the CDR3 is TGTGCCAGCAGCCTATTTCTAAGCGGGGAATCGGATGGCTACACCTTC.

V and J are TRBV28 and TRBJ2-1; the D gene could be TRBD1 or TRBD2 (5 bases each). Trimming removed 7 bases at V and 5 bases at J, with 18 bases between. The CDR3 runs to 15 residues. Germline CDR1 is MDHEN and CDR2 is SYDVKM. CDR3 sequence: CASTPGTQAHNEQFF. CDR3 bases: TGTGCCAGCACCCCCGGGACCCAGGCGCACAATGAGCAGTTCTTC.

This clone was detected only a few times. This rearrangement joins TRBV29-1 to TRBJ1-4, with TRBD1 identical over 7 bases. V dropped 6 bases and J dropped 6; count of bases not matched to a gene: 7. CDR3 size: 13 residues. From germline, CDR1 is SQVTM and CDR2 ANQGSEA. CDR3 in DNA: TGCAGCGTAGTCAGGGGGATTGATGAAAAACTGTTTTTT. Protein: CSVVRGIDEKLFF.

The J gene is TRBJ1-1, the V gene TRBV12-5, with D unclear. Germline CDR1 reads LGHNT; CDR2 reads FRNRAP. V lost 4 bases and J 3 bases, leaving 6 bases between the germline ends. This CDR3 is built from 12 residues. The CDR3 here is CASGSGHTEAFF. The CDR3 bases are TGTGCTAGTGGTTCCGGGCACACTGAAGCTTTCTTT. Supplemented by reference TRBV12-5 and TRBJ1-1, the full variable domain reads DARVTQTPRHKVTEMGQEVTMRCQPILGHNTVFWYRQTMMQGLELLAYFRNRAPLDDSGMPKDRFSAEMPDATLATLKIQPSEPRDSAVYFCASGSGHTEAFFGQGTRLTVV.